A selection of T cell receptor beta chains follows, all from one sample in a study of T-cell reconstitution after alpha-beta-depleted transplantation in children. One entry per CDR3 protein, called by TCRdb with MiXCR from the PCR reads. The table shows around 960,000 distinct CDR3 sequences, with about 29% occurring only once. The sequenced sample was PBMCs, mostly from graft donor cells, obtained 360 days after TCRalphabeta/CD19-depleted stem cell transplant. Receptor source: a boy younger than two who had a stem cell transplant for SCID, so the T cells may come from the graft donor. Each CDR3 is given with its conserved first and last residue. The order of the fields is D gene, V gene, J gene, clone size, CDR3 DNA, CDR3 protein. The D gene is left open where the match is weak. The listing skips clone size in some rows; elsewhere it reads once, few, many or a size class.

D gene: .; V gene: TRBV5-5; J gene: TRBJ2-1; clone size: few; CDR3 DNA: TGTGCCAGCAGCCTAGTTGGATCGCGGAGTGAGCAGTTCTTC; CDR3 protein: CASSLVGSRSEQFF
D gene: .; V gene: TRBV29-1; J gene: TRBJ2-3; clone size: .; CDR3 DNA: TGCAGCGTTGCCCTAGATGTCACAGATACGCAGTATTTT; CDR3 protein: CSVALDVTDTQYF
D gene: TRBD2; V gene: TRBV12-3/TRBV12-4; J gene: TRBJ2-5; clone size: .; CDR3 DNA: TGTGCCAGCAACTCACTAGCGGGGGGACACAAAGAGACCCAGTACTTC; CDR3 protein: CASNSLAGGHKETQYF
D gene: TRBD2; V gene: TRBV5-1; J gene: TRBJ2-3; clone size: few; CDR3 DNA: TGCGCCAGCAGCTTGGGAGGGCCGAGCGGGGGGAGAGATACGCAGTATTTT; CDR3 protein: CASSLGGPSGGRDTQYF
D gene: .; V gene: TRBV5-5; J gene: TRBJ2-1; clone size: .; CDR3 DNA: TGTGCCAGCCTAGAAAGCTCCTACAATGAGCAGTTCTTC; CDR3 protein: CASLESSYNEQFF
D gene: .; V gene: TRBV20-1; J gene: TRBJ1-2; clone size: few; CDR3 DNA: TGCAGTGCTAGAGCCCGGACGCCGCAGGACTACACCTTC; CDR3 protein: CSARARTPQDYTF
D gene: .; V gene: TRBV18; J gene: TRBJ2-7; clone size: .; CDR3 DNA: TGTGCCAGCTCATCCCTAGAAAGCTCCTACGAGCAGTACTTC; CDR3 protein: CASSSLESSYEQYF
D gene: TRBD2; V gene: TRBV7-2; J gene: TRBJ2-3; clone size: few; CDR3 DNA: TGTGCCAGCAGCTTAGCTCGTCTAGCGGGGGGCCCTGGAGATACGCAGTATTTT; CDR3 protein: CASSLARLAGGPGDTQYF
D gene: TRBD1; V gene: TRBV5-1; J gene: TRBJ2-7; clone size: many; CDR3 DNA: TGCGCCAGCAGCTTGGATTTATCGGGGGGGACAGGGGCCCTTACGGACTTC; CDR3 protein: CASSLDLSGGTGALTDF
D gene: .; V gene: TRBV7-9; J gene: TRBJ1-5; clone size: many; CDR3 DNA: TGTGCCAGCAGCTTAGGAGTTAGCAATCAGCCCCAGCATTTT; CDR3 protein: CASSLGVSNQPQHF
D gene: TRBD1; V gene: TRBV7-8; J gene: TRBJ2-3; clone size: few; CDR3 DNA: TGTGCCAGCAGCTCGGGACAGGAAATCACAGATACGCAGTATTTT; CDR3 protein: CASSSGQEITDTQYF
D gene: .; V gene: TRBV6-1; J gene: TRBJ1-3; clone size: few; CDR3 DNA: TGTGCCAGCAGCTTGCGGGGGGAGGCGGGAAACACCATATATTTT; CDR3 protein: CASSLRGEAGNTIYF
D gene: .; V gene: TRBV12-3/TRBV12-4; J gene: TRBJ2-7; clone size: .; CDR3 DNA: TGTGCCAGCAGTTTTGAGATAGTCTCCTACGAGCAGTACTTC; CDR3 protein: CASSFEIVSYEQYF
D gene: TRBD2; V gene: TRBV5-4; J gene: TRBJ2-5; clone size: many; CDR3 DNA: TGTGCCAGCAGCTCCGGGAGCGGGGGCCAAGAGACCCAGTACTTC; CDR3 protein: CASSSGSGGQETQYF
D gene: .; V gene: TRBV9; J gene: TRBJ2-5; clone size: .; CDR3 DNA: TGTGCCAGCAGCGTAGGGGGTACAAGTTCGGGGGAGACCCAGTACTTC; CDR3 protein: CASSVGGTSSGETQYF
D gene: TRBD2; V gene: TRBV20-1; J gene: TRBJ2-3; clone size: few; CDR3 DNA: TGCAGTGCTCGAATAGCGGGGGGCTACACAGATACGCAGTATTTT; CDR3 protein: CSARIAGGYTDTQYF
D gene: TRBD2; V gene: TRBV20-1; J gene: TRBJ2-1; clone size: .; CDR3 DNA: TGCAGTGCTAGGGTTAGCGGGGGGGCCAGGTCCTACAATGAGCAGTTCTTC; CDR3 protein: CSARVSGGARSYNEQFF
D gene: .; V gene: TRBV4-1; J gene: TRBJ1-1; clone size: .; CDR3 DNA: TGCGCCAGCAGCCAAGGTGGCAGATGGCACACTGAAGCTTTCTTT; CDR3 protein: CASSQGGRWHTEAFF
D gene: .; V gene: TRBV7-8; J gene: TRBJ2-1; clone size: many; CDR3 DNA: TGTGCCAGCAGCTACGACAGAAACAATGAGCAGTTCTTC; CDR3 protein: CASSYDRNNEQFF
D gene: .; V gene: TRBV12-3/TRBV12-4; J gene: TRBJ2-6; clone size: .; CDR3 DNA: TGTGCCAGCAGTTTAAGTGTCAGGGCGTCTTTGTCCTCTCTTAGCTCTGGGGCCAACGTCCTGACTTTC; CDR3 protein: CASSLSVRASLSSLSSGANVLTF
D gene: .; V gene: TRBV4-3; J gene: TRBJ1-1; clone size: .; CDR3 DNA: TGCGCCAGCAGCCAGAAGAGGGTTAACACTGAAGCTTTCTTT; CDR3 protein: CASSQKRVNTEAFF
D gene: TRBD2; V gene: TRBV7-3; J gene: TRBJ2-1; clone size: few; CDR3 DNA: TGTGCCAGCAGCTTTGGGCTAGCGGGGGTCAATGAGCAGTTCTTC; CDR3 protein: CASSFGLAGVNEQFF
D gene: .; V gene: TRBV5-1; J gene: TRBJ2-7; clone size: few; CDR3 DNA: TGCGCCAGCAGCTTGGAGGGGACAAACTACGAGCAGTACTTC; CDR3 protein: CASSLEGTNYEQYF
D gene: .; V gene: TRBV20-1; J gene: TRBJ1-2; clone size: .; CDR3 DNA: TGCAGTGCAATCAGGCTTCCTAACTATGGCTACACCTTC; CDR3 protein: CSAIRLPNYGYTF
D gene: .; V gene: TRBV10-3; J gene: TRBJ2-7; clone size: .; CDR3 DNA: TGTGCCATCAGTGAGTCGGCAGGGGAGGGGTACGAGCAGTACTTC; CDR3 protein: CAISESAGEGYEQYF
D gene: TRBD1; V gene: TRBV28; J gene: TRBJ2-7; clone size: few; CDR3 DNA: TGTGCCAGCCTGGCAGGGGGCCTCCCCTACGAGCAGTACTTC; CDR3 protein: CASLAGGLPYEQYF
D gene: .; V gene: TRBV12-3/TRBV12-4; J gene: TRBJ1-6; clone size: .; CDR3 DNA: TGTGCCAGCAGCCTTACCCGGGCCCCTTGGGGGTCCTATAATTCACCCCTCCACTTT; CDR3 protein: CASSLTRAPWGSYNSPLHF
D gene: .; V gene: TRBV20-1; J gene: TRBJ1-1; clone size: .; CDR3 DNA: TGCAGTGCTACGGTGGGGAGTTCCATGAACACTGAAGCTTTCTTT; CDR3 protein: CSATVGSSMNTEAFF
D gene: .; V gene: TRBV10-3; J gene: TRBJ1-1; clone size: few; CDR3 DNA: TGTGCCATCAGTGGGGATCGAGTGGGGCTGGCTGAAGCTTTCTTT; CDR3 protein: CAISGDRVGLAEAFF
D gene: .; V gene: TRBV6-5; J gene: TRBJ1-5; clone size: few; CDR3 DNA: TGTGCCAGCAGTTACGCCGCAATGAATCAGCCCCAGCATTTT; CDR3 protein: CASSYAAMNQPQHF
D gene: TRBD2; V gene: TRBV20-1; J gene: TRBJ2-3; clone size: .; CDR3 DNA: TGCAGTGCTAAGGGCGTGATTAGCGGGAGCCTTAGCACAGATACGCAGTATTTT; CDR3 protein: CSAKGVISGSLSTDTQYF
D gene: .; V gene: TRBV10-3; J gene: TRBJ2-7; clone size: many; CDR3 DNA: TGTGCCATCAGCCTCGGACAAGCGGTTAACGAGCAGTACTTC; CDR3 protein: CAISLGQAVNEQYF
D gene: .; V gene: TRBV5-1; J gene: TRBJ2-7; clone size: few; CDR3 DNA: TGCGCCAGCAGCTTAGAACAGGTCTACGAGCAGTACTTC; CDR3 protein: CASSLEQVYEQYF
D gene: .; V gene: TRBV6-5; J gene: TRBJ1-3; clone size: few; CDR3 DNA: TGTGCCAGCAGTTATGGACGGGTCTCTGGAAACACCATATATTTT; CDR3 protein: CASSYGRVSGNTIYF
D gene: .; V gene: TRBV3-1; J gene: TRBJ1-5; clone size: few; CDR3 DNA: TGTGCCAGCAGCCAAGGGGGGTATAGCAATCAGCCCCAGCATTTT; CDR3 protein: CASSQGGYSNQPQHF
D gene: TRBD1; V gene: TRBV7-8; J gene: TRBJ2-4; clone size: .; CDR3 DNA: TGTGCCAGCAGCCCCAACAGGGGTTTCCGCCCAAACATTCAGTACTTC; CDR3 protein: CASSPNRGFRPNIQYF
D gene: .; V gene: TRBV20-1; J gene: TRBJ1-2; clone size: .; CDR3 DNA: TGCAGTGCTAGGCGTAGGAGGGACGGCTACACCTTC; CDR3 protein: CSARRRRDGYTF
D gene: .; V gene: TRBV20-1; J gene: TRBJ2-7; clone size: few; CDR3 DNA: TGCAGTGCTAGAGTTACCACTATTGGCGAGCAGTACTTC; CDR3 protein: CSARVTTIGEQYF
D gene: .; V gene: TRBV5-1; J gene: TRBJ1-1; clone size: few; CDR3 DNA: TGCGCCAGCAGAAAGAAGGGGGTCACTGAAGCTTTCTTT; CDR3 protein: CASRKKGVTEAFF
D gene: TRBD1; V gene: TRBV5-1; J gene: TRBJ1-2; clone size: few; CDR3 DNA: TGCGCCAGCAGCTCGGGACAGGGACCCGCAAACTATGGCTACACCTTC; CDR3 protein: CASSSGQGPANYGYTF
D gene: .; V gene: TRBV20-1; J gene: TRBJ2-1; clone size: .; CDR3 DNA: TGCAGCTCCCGGGGGGCTTCCTACAATGAGCAGTTCTTC; CDR3 protein: CSSRGASYNEQFF
D gene: TRBD1; V gene: TRBV11-2; J gene: TRBJ2-4; clone size: many; CDR3 DNA: TGTGCCAGCAGCTCAGGGACAGGGGGCATTCAGTACTTC; CDR3 protein: CASSSGTGGIQYF
D gene: .; V gene: TRBV6-5; J gene: TRBJ2-1; clone size: few; CDR3 DNA: TGTGCCAGCAGTTATAACCACCCTTATTACAATGAGCAGTTCTTC; CDR3 protein: CASSYNHPYYNEQFF
D gene: .; V gene: TRBV11-1; J gene: TRBJ2-7; clone size: .; CDR3 DNA: TGTGCCAGCAGCCCCGTAGGGGGGCTTAGGTCCTACGAGCAGTACTTC; CDR3 protein: CASSPVGGLRSYEQYF
D gene: .; V gene: TRBV7-2; J gene: TRBJ2-5; clone size: once; CDR3 DNA: TGTGCCAGCAGCTCGACTCTGCAAGAGACCCAGTACTTC; CDR3 protein: CASSSTLQETQYF
D gene: TRBD1; V gene: TRBV2; J gene: TRBJ1-3; clone size: few; CDR3 DNA: TGTGCCAGCAGTGAAGGACAGGGCTCTGGAAACACCATATATTTT; CDR3 protein: CASSEGQGSGNTIYF
D gene: .; V gene: TRBV6-2/TRBV6-3; J gene: TRBJ2-2; clone size: few; CDR3 DNA: TGTGCCAGTGGCGGGGGCCTAAACACCGGGGAGCTGTTTTTT; CDR3 protein: CASGGGLNTGELFF
D gene: .; V gene: TRBV10-3; J gene: TRBJ2-1; clone size: .; CDR3 DNA: TGTGCCATCAGTCTCTCGGACACAGCCAATGAGCAGTTCTTC; CDR3 protein: CAISLSDTANEQFF